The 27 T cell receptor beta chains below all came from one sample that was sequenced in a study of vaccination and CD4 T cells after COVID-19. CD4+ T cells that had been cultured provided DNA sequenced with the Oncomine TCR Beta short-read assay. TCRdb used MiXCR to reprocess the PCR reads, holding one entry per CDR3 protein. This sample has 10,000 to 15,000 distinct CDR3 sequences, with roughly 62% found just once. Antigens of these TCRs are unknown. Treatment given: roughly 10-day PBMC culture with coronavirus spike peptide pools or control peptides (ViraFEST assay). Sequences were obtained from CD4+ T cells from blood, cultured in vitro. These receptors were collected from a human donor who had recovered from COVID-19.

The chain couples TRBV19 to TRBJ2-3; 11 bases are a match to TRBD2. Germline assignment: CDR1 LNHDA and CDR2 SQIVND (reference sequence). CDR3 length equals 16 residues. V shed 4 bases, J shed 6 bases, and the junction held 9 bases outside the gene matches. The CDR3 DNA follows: TGTGCCAGTAGTAACGACATAGCGGGAGGGCCGGATACGCAGTATTTT. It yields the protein CASSNDIAGGPDTQYF.

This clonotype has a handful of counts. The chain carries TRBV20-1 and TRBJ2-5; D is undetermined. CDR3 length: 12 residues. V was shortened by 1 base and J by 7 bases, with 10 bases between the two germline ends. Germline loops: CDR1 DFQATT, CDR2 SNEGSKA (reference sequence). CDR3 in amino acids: CSARVQVTTQYF. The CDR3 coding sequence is TGCAGTGCTAGAGTGCAGGTTACGACCCAGTACTTC.

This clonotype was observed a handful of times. The CDR3 region has the DNA TGTGCCAGCACTCCCAGCTCCTACAATGAGCAGTTCTTC. Translating it yields CASTPSSYNEQFF. The chain is built from TRBV12-3 or TRBV12-4 and TRBJ2-1; D gene uncertain. V shed 7 bases and J shed 0 bases, with 7 bases lying between them. The CDR3 contains 13 residues.

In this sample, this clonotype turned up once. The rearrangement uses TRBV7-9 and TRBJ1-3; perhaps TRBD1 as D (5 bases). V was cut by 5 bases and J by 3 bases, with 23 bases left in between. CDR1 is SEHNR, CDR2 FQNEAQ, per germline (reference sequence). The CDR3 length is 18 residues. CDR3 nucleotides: TGTGCCAGCAGCCCAAGTCGGGGCCGCCGTAGAGTTGGAAACACCATATATTTT. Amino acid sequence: CASSPSRGRRRVGNTIYF. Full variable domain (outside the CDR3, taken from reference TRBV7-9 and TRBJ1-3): DTGVSQNPRHKITKRGQNVTFRCDPISEHNRLYWYRQTLGQGPEFLTYFQNEAQLEKSRLLSDRFSAERPKGSFSTLEIQRTEQGDSAMYLCASSPSRGRRRVGNTIYFGEGSWLTVV.

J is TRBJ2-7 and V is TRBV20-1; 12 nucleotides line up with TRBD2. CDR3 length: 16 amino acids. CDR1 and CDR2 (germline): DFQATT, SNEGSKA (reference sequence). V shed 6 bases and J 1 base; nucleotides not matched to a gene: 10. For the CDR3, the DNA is TGCAGTGCCCCGACTAGCGGGAGACACTTTTCCTACGAGCAGTACTTC. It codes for CSAPTSGRHFSYEQYF.

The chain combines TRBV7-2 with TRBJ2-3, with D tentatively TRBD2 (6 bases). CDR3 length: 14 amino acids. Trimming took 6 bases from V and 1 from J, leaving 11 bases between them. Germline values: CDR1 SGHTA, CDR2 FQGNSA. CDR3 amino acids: CASRDPSGTDTQYF. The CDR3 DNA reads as TGTGCCAGCAGGGATCCTAGCGGCACAGATACGCAGTATTTT.

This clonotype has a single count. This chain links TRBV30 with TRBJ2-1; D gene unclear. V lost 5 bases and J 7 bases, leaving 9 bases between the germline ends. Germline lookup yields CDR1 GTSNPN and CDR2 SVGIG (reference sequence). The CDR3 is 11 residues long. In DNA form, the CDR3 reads TGTGCCTGGGGCTACAATAATGAGCAGTTCTTC. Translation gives CAWGYNNEQFF.

The CDR3 loop reads CASMKDSISSGELFF. The CDR3 DNA reads TGTGCCAGTATGAAGGACAGCATATCGTCCGGGGAGCTGTTTTTT. The rearrangement uses TRBV19 and TRBJ2-2, with a possible D match to TRBD1 (6 bases). Per germline, CDR1 LNHDA and CDR2 SQIVND (reference sequence). V gave up 7 bases and J gave up 6 bases, with 18 bases separating them. CDR3 length equals 15 residues. Looking up the rest from reference TRBV19 and TRBJ2-2 gives the full variable domain: DGGITQSPKYLFRKEGQNVTLSCEQNLNHDAMYWYRQDPGQGLRLIYYSQIVNDFQKGDIAEGYSVSREKKESFPLTVTSAQKNPTAFYLCASMKDSISSGELFFGEGSRLTVL.

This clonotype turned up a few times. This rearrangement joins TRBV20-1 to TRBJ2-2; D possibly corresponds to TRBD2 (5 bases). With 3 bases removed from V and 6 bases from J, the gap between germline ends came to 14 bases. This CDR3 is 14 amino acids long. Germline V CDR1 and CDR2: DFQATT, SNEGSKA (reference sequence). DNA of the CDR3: TGCAGTGCTAGTCCGGAATCGGACTCCGGGGAGCTGTTTTTT. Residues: CSASPESDSGELFF.

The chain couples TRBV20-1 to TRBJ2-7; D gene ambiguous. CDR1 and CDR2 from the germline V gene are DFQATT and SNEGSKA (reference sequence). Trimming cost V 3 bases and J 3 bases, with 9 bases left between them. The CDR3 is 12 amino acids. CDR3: CSARRNYYEQYF. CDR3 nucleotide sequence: TGCAGTGCTAGGAGGAATTACTACGAGCAGTACTTC.

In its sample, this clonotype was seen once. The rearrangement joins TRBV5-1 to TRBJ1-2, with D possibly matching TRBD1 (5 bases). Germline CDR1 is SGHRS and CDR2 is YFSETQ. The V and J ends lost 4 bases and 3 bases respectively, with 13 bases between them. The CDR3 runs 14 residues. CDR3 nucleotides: TGCGCCAGCAGCGTCCGGGACCGCGACTATGGCTACACCTTC. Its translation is CASSVRDRDYGYTF.

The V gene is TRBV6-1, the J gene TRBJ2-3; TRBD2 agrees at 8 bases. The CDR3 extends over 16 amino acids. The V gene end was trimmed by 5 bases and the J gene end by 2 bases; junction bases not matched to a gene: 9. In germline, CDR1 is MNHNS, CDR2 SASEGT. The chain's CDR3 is CASSRGGVGITDTQYF. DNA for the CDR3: TGTGCCAGCAGTCGGGGGGGCGTGGGGATCACAGATACGCAGTATTTT.

The CDR3 DNA reads TGTGCCAGCAATCCCAACAGGGACACCGGGGAGCTGTTTTTT. This encodes CASNPNRDTGELFF. V is TRBV28 and J is TRBJ2-2, with a weak D call TRBD1 (6 bases). Trimming removed 7 bases at V and 3 bases at J, with 12 bases between. Looked up from germline, CDR1 is MDHEN and CDR2 is SYDVKM. The CDR3 has 14 residues.

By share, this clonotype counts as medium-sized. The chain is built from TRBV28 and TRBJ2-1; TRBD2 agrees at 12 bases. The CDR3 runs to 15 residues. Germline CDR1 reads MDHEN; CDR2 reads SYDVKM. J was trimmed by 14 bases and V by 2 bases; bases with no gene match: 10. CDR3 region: CASSLDRLAGESKFF. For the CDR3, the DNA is TGTGCCAGCAGTTTAGACCGACTAGCGGGAGAGTCGAAGTTCTTC.

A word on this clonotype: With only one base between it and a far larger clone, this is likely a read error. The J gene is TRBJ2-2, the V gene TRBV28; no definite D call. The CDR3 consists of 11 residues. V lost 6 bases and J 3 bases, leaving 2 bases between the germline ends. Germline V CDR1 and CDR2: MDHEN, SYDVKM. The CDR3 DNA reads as TGTGCCAGCAGATACACCGGGGAGCTGTTTTTT. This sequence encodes CASRYTGELFF.

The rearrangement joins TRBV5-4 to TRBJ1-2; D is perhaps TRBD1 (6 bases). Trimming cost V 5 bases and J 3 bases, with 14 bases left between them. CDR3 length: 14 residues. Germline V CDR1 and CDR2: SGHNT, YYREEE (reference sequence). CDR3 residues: CASRVYREHYGYTF. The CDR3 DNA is TGTGCCAGCAGGGTGTACAGGGAACACTATGGCTACACCTTC.

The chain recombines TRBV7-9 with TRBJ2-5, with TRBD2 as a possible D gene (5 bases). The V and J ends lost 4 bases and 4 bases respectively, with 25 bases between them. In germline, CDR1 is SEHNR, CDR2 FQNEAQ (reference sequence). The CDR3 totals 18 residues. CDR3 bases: TGTGCCAGCAGCTCCCGCACCTTCGACTGGACTGGCTCAGAGACCCAGTACTTC. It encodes CASSSRTFDWTGSETQYF.

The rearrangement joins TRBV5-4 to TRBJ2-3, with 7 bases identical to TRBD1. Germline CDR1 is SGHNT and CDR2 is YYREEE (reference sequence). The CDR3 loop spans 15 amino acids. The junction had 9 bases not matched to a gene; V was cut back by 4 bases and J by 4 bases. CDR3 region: CASSLRDRSADTQYF. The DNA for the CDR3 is TGTGCCAGCAGCCTACGGGACAGATCTGCAGATACGCAGTATTTT.

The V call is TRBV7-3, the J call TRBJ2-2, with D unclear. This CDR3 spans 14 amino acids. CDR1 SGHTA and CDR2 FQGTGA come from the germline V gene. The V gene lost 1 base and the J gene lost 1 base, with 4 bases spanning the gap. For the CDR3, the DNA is TGTGCCAGCAGCTTAAACAAGAACACCGGGGAGCTGTTTTTT. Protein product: CASSLNKNTGELFF.

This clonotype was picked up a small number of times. The CDR3 loop reads CASSLLAGGPGELFF. Here the CDR3 DNA reads TGTGCCAGCAGCTTACTGGCGGGAGGTCCCGGGGAGCTGTTTTTT. The chain joins TRBV7-3 to TRBJ2-2; 8 positions match TRBD2. V dropped 2 bases and J dropped 6; count of bases not matched to a gene: 5. CDR1 and CDR2 (germline): SGHTA, FQGTGA. The CDR3 loop spans 15 amino acids.

In nucleotides, the CDR3 is TGTGCCAGCAGACCCCGGGACAGGGGGTTCGACGAGCAGTACTTC. Translated, it gives CASRPRDRGFDEQYF. The chain carries TRBV6-2 or TRBV6-3 and TRBJ2-7; 11 bases are a match to TRBD1. The CDR3 is 15 amino acids. The germline V gene has CDR1 MNHEY and CDR2 SVGEGT. V was pared by 6 bases and J by 5 bases, with 9 bases of the junction left unmatched.

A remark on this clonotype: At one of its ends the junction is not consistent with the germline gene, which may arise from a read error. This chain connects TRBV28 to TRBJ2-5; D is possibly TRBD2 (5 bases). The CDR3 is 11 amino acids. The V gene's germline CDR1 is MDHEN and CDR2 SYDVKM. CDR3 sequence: CASSFRENQYF. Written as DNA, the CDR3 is TGTGCCAGCAGTTTTAGGGAGAACCAGTACTTC.

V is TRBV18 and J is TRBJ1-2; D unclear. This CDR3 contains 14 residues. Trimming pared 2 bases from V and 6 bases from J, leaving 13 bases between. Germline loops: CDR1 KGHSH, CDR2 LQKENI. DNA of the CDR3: TGTGCCAGCTCACCAGTTTACAACGGCAATGGCTACACCTTC. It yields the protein CASSPVYNGNGYTF.

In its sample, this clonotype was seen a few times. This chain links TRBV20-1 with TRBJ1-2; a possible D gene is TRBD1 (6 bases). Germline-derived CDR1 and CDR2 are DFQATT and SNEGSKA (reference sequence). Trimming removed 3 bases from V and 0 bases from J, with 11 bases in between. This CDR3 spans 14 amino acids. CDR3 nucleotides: TGCAGTGCTAGGAGGGGGATTACTAACTATGGCTACACCTTC. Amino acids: CSARRGITNYGYTF.

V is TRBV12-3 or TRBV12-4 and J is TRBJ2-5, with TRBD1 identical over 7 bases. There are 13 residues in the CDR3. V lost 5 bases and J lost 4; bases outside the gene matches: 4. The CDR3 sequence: CASSPGQIETQYF. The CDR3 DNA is TGTGCCAGCAGTCCGGGACAGATAGAGACCCAGTACTTC.

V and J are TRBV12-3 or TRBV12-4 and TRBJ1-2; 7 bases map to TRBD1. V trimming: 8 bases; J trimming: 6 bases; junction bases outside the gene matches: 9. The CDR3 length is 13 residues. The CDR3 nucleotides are TGTGCCAGCGGGCGGACAGGCACTGATGGCTACACCTTC. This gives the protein CASGRTGTDGYTF.

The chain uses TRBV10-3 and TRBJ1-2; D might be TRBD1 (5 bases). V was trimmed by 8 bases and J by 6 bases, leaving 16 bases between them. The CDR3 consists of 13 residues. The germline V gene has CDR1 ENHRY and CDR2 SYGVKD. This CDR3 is CAISGTRRDGYTF. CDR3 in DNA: TGTGCCATCTCCGGGACCCGAAGGGATGGCTACACCTTC.